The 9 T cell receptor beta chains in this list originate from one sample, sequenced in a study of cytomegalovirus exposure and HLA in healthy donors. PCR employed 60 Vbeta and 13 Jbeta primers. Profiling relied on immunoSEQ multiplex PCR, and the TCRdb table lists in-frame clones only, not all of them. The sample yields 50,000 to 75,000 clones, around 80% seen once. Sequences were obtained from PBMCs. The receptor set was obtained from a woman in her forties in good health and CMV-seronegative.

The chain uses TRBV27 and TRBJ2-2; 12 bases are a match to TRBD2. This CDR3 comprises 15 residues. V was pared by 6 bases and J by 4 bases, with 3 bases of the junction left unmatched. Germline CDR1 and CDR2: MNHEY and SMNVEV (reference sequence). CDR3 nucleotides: TGTGCCAGCAGGATACTAGCGGGAGGCACCGGGGAGCTGTTTTTT. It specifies CASRILAGGTGELFF.

CDR3 loop: CASSGKGASSNQPQHF. The CDR3 DNA sequence: TGTGCCAGCAGCGGAAAGGGGGCTTCGAGCAATCAGCCCCAGCATTTT. The chain is built from TRBV2 and TRBJ1-5; 7 bases match TRBD1. CDR3 length equals 16 residues. CDR1 SNHLY and CDR2 FYNNEI come from the germline V gene. J gave up 1 base and V 6 bases, and 9 bases lay outside the gene matches.

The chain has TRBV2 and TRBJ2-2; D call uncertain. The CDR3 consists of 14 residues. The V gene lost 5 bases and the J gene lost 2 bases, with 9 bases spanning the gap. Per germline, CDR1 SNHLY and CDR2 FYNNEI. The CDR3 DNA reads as TGTGCCAGCAGTTACGCCAGTAACACCGGGGAGCTGTTTTTT. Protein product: CASSYASNTGELFF.

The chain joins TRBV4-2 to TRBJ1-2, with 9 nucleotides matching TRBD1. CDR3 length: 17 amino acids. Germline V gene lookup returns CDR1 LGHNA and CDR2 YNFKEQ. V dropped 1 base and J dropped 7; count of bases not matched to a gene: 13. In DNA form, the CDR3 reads TGTGCCAGCAGCCAAGGGCTTACAGGGGGCGGAGGTGGTGGCTACACCTTC. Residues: CASSQGLTGGGGGGYTF.

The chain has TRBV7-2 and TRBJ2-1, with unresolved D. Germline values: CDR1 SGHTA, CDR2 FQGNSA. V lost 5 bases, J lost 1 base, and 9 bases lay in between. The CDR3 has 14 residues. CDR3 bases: TGTGCCAGCAGCCTATACGAGTCCTACAATGAGCAGTTCTTC. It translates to CASSLYESYNEQFF.

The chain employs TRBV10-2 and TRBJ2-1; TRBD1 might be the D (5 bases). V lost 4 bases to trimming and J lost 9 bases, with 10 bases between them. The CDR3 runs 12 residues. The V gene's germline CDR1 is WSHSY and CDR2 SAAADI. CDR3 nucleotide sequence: TGCGCCAGCAGTGTTGATGGGGCTGAGCAGTTCTTC. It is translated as CASSVDGAEQFF.

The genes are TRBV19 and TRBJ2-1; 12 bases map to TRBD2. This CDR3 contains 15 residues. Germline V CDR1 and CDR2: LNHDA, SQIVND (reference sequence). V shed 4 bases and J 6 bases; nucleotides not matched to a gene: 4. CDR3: CASSRLAGVPNEQFF. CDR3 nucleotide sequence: TGTGCCAGTAGTAGACTAGCGGGAGTCCCCAATGAGCAGTTCTTC.

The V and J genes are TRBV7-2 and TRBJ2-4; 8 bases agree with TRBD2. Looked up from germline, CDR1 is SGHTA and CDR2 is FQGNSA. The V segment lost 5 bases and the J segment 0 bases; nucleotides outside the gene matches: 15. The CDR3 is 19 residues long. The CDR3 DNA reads TGTGCCAGCAGCAAAGGAGCCGGGAGGGCGGGTCGAGCCAAAAACATTCAGTACTTC. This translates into CASSKGAGRAGRAKNIQYF. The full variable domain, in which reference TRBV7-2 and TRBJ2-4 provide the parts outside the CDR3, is GAGVSQSPSNKVTEKGKDVELRCDPISGHTALYWYRQSLGQGLEFLIYFQGNSAPDKSGLPSDRFSAERTGGSVSTLTIQRTQQEDSAVYLCASSKGAGRAGRAKNIQYFGAGTRLSVL.

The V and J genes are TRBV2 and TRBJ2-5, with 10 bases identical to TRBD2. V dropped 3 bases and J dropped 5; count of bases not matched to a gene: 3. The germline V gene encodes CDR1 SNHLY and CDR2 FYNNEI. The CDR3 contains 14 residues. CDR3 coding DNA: TGTGCCAGCAGTGATAGCGGGAGGTGGGAGACCCAGTACTTC. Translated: CASSDSGRWETQYF. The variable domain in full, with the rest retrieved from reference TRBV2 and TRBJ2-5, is EPEVTQTPSHQVTQMGQEVILRCVPISNHLYFYWYRQILGQKVEFLVSFYNNEISEKSEIFDDQFSVERPDGSNFTLKIRSTKLEDSAMYFCASSDSGRWETQYFGPGTRLLVL.